The source of this T cell receptor (beta chain) is a study of shared clonotypes between healthy human individuals. Each cell subset's genomic DNA was divided evenly among several immunoSEQ plates. Some clones are missing from TCRdb's copy, which holds only in-frame ones; the method was immunoSEQ multiplex PCR. The sample gives roughly 2 million clones, roughly 94% of which show up once; roughly 1% is in the top ten. Study observations and caveats: Only blood underwent sampling, and tissue repertoires likely differ.

CD45RO-negative, CCR7-selected cells formed the naive CD8 fraction, which excluded terminally differentiated effector memory CD45RA+ cells. Germline V lookup: CDR1 MDHEN, CDR2 SYDVKM. With V trimmed by 6 bases and J by 3 bases, 27 bases remained unmatched. The CDR3 has 21 residues. This clone is a singleton in its sample. Its antigen is as yet unknown. The sequenced sample consisted of naive CD8+ T cells sorted from blood. The chain joins TRBV28 to TRBJ2-7; 9 bases align to TRBD1. The clonotype comes from a man younger than 35 in good health. In DNA form, the CDR3 reads TGTGCCAGCAGCGGACCCGGGACAGGGATCGCCACTCTCATTGGAGTCTACGAGCAGTACTTC. It specifies CASSGPGTGIATLIGVYEQYF.